The 27 T cell receptor beta chains below were found in one sample sequenced in a study of blood T cell repertoires in COVID-19. Sequencing used immunoSEQ multiplex PCR; TCRdb keeps in-frame clones, though not all of them. The table includes 260,000 or so clones, 83% detected once. The sequencing input was PBMCs or T cells enriched from blood (not recorded which). Every receptor here comes from a middle-aged woman who had been exposed to COVID-19.

The gene calls are TRBV11-1 and TRBJ1-6; D uncertain. Germline CDR1 is SGHAT and CDR2 is FQDESV (reference sequence). V was pared by 5 bases and J by 12 bases, with 20 bases between. The CDR3 is 15 residues long. CDR3 sequence: CASSPTDALPGPLHF. Here the CDR3 DNA reads TGTGCCAGCAGCCCTACCGACGCCCTACCGGGACCCCTCCACTTT.

The chain combines TRBV28 with TRBJ1-2; 8 bases agree with TRBD1. With 1 base clipped from V and 6 bases from J, the junction kept 1 base outside the gene matches. The CDR3 length is 13 residues. Germline lookup yields CDR1 MDHEN and CDR2 SYDVKM. The CDR3 bases are TGTGCCAGCAGTTTATCAGGGGGCAATGGCTACACCTTC. Protein: CASSLSGGNGYTF.

This clone was observed a handful of times. The V and J genes are TRBV29-1 and TRBJ1-1; 10 bases are shared with TRBD1. J lost 6 bases, V lost 4 bases, and 5 bases had no gene match. This CDR3 spans 13 amino acids. CDR1 is SQVTM and CDR2 is ANQGSEA in the germline V gene. This CDR3 is CSVAKTGGAEAFF. CDR3 sequence (DNA): TGCAGCGTTGCCAAGACAGGGGGCGCTGAAGCTTTCTTT.

The chain joins TRBV11-1 to TRBJ2-2, with D unclear. V gave up 3 bases and J gave up 7 bases, with 12 bases separating them. The germline V gene has CDR1 SGHAT and CDR2 FQDESV (reference sequence). The CDR3 totals 14 residues. CDR3 protein: CASSFQPRGGELFF. The CDR3 DNA is TGTGCCAGCAGCTTCCAACCAAGAGGCGGGGAGCTGTTTTTT.

V and J are TRBV7-9 and TRBJ1-2, with 7 bases lining up with TRBD1. The CDR3 is 16 residues long. Germline assignment: CDR1 SEHNR and CDR2 FQNEAQ (reference sequence). The V and J ends lost 0 bases and 6 bases, in that order; junction bases with no gene match: 10. CDR3 residues: CASSLAIEGAGDGYTF. The CDR3 DNA follows: TGTGCCAGCAGCTTAGCGATCGAGGGGGCAGGCGATGGCTACACCTTC.

This clone was seen just once. This rearrangement joins TRBV5-4 to TRBJ1-2, with D possibly TRBD1 on 5 matching bases. Germline lookup yields CDR1 SGHNT and CDR2 YYREEE (reference sequence). This CDR3 is built from 16 residues. The ends were cut back, 4 bases at V and 6 bases at J, with 22 bases in the middle. For the CDR3, the DNA is TGTGCCAGCAGCATTGGGGCCCGGACCAGCTCTCATGGCTACACCTTC. This translates into CASSIGARTSSHGYTF.

This CDR3 reads CASSPLNRGQGPEAFF. In nucleotides, the CDR3 is TGTGCCAGTAGTCCTCTAAATAGGGGACAGGGCCCTGAAGCTTTCTTT. V and J are TRBV19 and TRBJ1-1; 9 bases are a match to TRBD1. The germline CDR1 and CDR2 sequences are LNHDA and SQIVND (reference sequence). This CDR3 contains 16 residues. After removal of 5 bases from V and 6 bases from J, the junction contained 13 bases not matched to a gene.

The chain carries TRBV5-4 and TRBJ2-7; possible D gene TRBD1, 5 bases. The germline V gene encodes CDR1 SGHNT and CDR2 YYREEE (reference sequence). V lost 4 bases to trimming and J lost 0 bases, with 8 bases between them. The CDR3 has 13 residues. The DNA for the CDR3 is TGTGCCAGCAGCCAGGACATCTCCTACGAGCAGTACTTC. Protein product: CASSQDISYEQYF.

CDR3 sequence: CASSYTSGGSNEQFF. DNA for the CDR3: TGTGCCAGCAGCTATACATCTGGGGGGAGTAATGAGCAGTTCTTC. The gene calls are TRBV9 and TRBJ2-1; a weak D match, TRBD2 (6 bases). Trimming left V 4 bases short and J 7 bases short, with 18 bases between. Germline-derived CDR1 and CDR2 are SGDLS and YYNGEE. CDR3 size: 15 residues.

V and J are TRBV7-6 and TRBJ2-3, with a possible D match to TRBD2 (6 bases). Looked up from germline, CDR1 is SGHVS and CDR2 is FNYEAQ. V was pared by 1 base and J by 0 bases, with 8 bases between. The CDR3 has 15 amino acids. The CDR3 spells CASSLGGASTDTQYF. The CDR3 coding sequence is TGTGCCAGCAGCTTAGGCGGGGCTAGCACAGATACGCAGTATTTT. Together with reference TRBV7-6 and TRBJ2-3, the CDR3 gives the full variable domain: GAGVSQSPRYKVTKRGQDVALRCDPISGHVSLYWYRQALGQGPEFLTYFNYEAQQDKSGLPNDRFSAERPEGSISTLTIQRTEQRDSAMYRCASSLGGASTDTQYFGPGTRLTVL.

This sequence joins TRBV27 and TRBJ2-5; 8 positions agree with TRBD2. The CDR3 sequence is 16 residues long. Germline trimming cut 3 bases from V and 1 base from J; bases unmatched to any gene: 7. The V gene's germline CDR1 is MNHEY and CDR2 SMNVEV (reference sequence). The CDR3 DNA reads TGTGCCAGCAGTTTCTTGTCCAGCGGGGGCCAAGAGACCCAGTACTTC. It is translated as CASSFLSSGGQETQYF.

The chain uses TRBV29-1 and TRBJ2-5; TRBD2 matches at 10 bases. The CDR3 length is 14 residues. The germline V gene encodes CDR1 SQVTM and CDR2 ANQGSEA. With 6 bases clipped from V and 5 bases from J, the junction kept 9 bases outside the gene matches. CDR3 in DNA: TGCAGCGTGGGACTAGCGAGTTCTGGGGAGACCCAGTACTTC. It yields the protein CSVGLASSGETQYF.

The chain joins TRBV5-5 to TRBJ2-4; no reliable D call. This CDR3 is built from 16 residues. Per the germline V gene, CDR1 is SGHKS and CDR2 is YYEKEE (reference sequence). Deletions cut 0 bases from V and 0 bases from J, with 10 bases between. The CDR3 bases are TGTGCCAGCAGCTTGGTGTGGGCCGGAGCCAAAAACATTCAGTACTTC. Protein sequence: CASSLVWAGAKNIQYF.

This clone was observed a single time. The rearrangement uses TRBV4-1 and TRBJ1-2; D perhaps matches TRBD1 (5 bases). V was clipped by 4 bases and J by 6 bases, with 18 bases between them. The CDR3 extends over 15 amino acids. CDR1 is MGHRA and CDR2 is YSYEKL in the germline V gene. This CDR3 is CASSLGGQDQDGYTF. The CDR3 DNA is TGCGCCAGCAGCCTGGGGGGTCAGGACCAGGATGGCTACACCTTC.

This clone was counted a single time. The rearrangement uses TRBV3-1 (or the pseudogene TRBV3-2) and TRBJ1-1, with D perhaps TRBD1 (6 bases). Between the trimmed V and J ends, which lost 1 base and 0 bases, there was a span of 9 bases. Germline CDR1 and CDR2: LGHDT and YNNKEL (reference sequence). The CDR3 is 15 amino acids. In DNA form, the CDR3 reads TGTGCCAGCAGCCAAGGACAGGTTATGAACACTGAAGCTTTCTTT. It is translated as CASSQGQVMNTEAFF.

On this clone: This same CDR3 is encoded by further DNA sequences in the sample. The V call is TRBV9, the J call TRBJ1-2; TRBD1 might be the D (5 bases). CDR1 is SGDLS and CDR2 is YYNGEE in the germline V gene. The CDR3 contains 13 residues. V dropped 2 bases and J dropped 1 base, with 6 bases sitting between them. Here the CDR3 DNA reads TGTGCCAGCAGCGTCGACAGTAACTATGGCTACACCTTC. Translation: CASSVDSNYGYTF.

This clone was recorded only once. This chain joins TRBV12-5 and TRBJ1-5, with D perhaps TRBD1 (5 bases). V lost 4 bases to trimming and J lost 5 bases, with 6 bases between them. CDR1 and CDR2 from the germline V gene are LGHNT and FRNRAP. CDR3 length: 12 amino acids. For the CDR3, the DNA is TGTGCTAGTGGTTCGGGGGATCAGCCCCAGCATTTT. As protein: CASGSGDQPQHF.

The rearrangement uses TRBV19 and TRBJ2-3; a weak D match, TRBD2 (5 bases). Trimming left V 7 bases short and J 0 bases short, with 17 bases between. The CDR3 is 16 residues long. The germline V gene has CDR1 LNHDA and CDR2 SQIVND (reference sequence). CDR3 protein: CASTSADFASTDTQYF. In DNA form, the CDR3 reads TGTGCCAGTACCTCGGCGGACTTCGCTAGCACAGATACGCAGTATTTT. Full variable domain (rest looked up from reference TRBV19 and TRBJ2-3): DGGITQSPKYLFRKEGQNVTLSCEQNLNHDAMYWYRQDPGQGLRLIYYSQIVNDFQKGDIAEGYSVSREKKESFPLTVTSAQKNPTAFYLCASTSADFASTDTQYFGPGTRLTVL.

The J gene is TRBJ1-1, the V gene TRBV6-5, with D possibly being TRBD1 (6 bases). The ends were cut back, 0 bases at V and 5 bases at J, with 13 bases in the middle. From germline, CDR1 is MNHEY and CDR2 SVGAGI. There are 15 residues in the CDR3. The CDR3 DNA follows: TGTGCCAGCAGTTACTCGATGGGGGCAGGAACTGAAGCTTTCTTT. Protein sequence: CASSYSMGAGTEAFF.

This clone was seen a handful of times. The V gene is TRBV5-1, the J gene TRBJ1-3; 7 bases line up with TRBD1. The J segment lost 0 bases and the V segment lost 3 bases, leaving 3 bases of the junction unmatched. CDR1 and CDR2 (germline): SGHRS, YFSETQ. The CDR3 totals 15 residues. The CDR3 spells CASSYGQVSGNTIYF. Written as DNA, the CDR3 is TGCGCCAGCAGCTACGGACAGGTCTCTGGAAACACCATATATTTT.

The genes are TRBV27 and TRBJ1-2; D unclear. Germline lookup yields CDR1 MNHEY and CDR2 SMNVEV (reference sequence). CDR3 length equals 13 residues. Written as DNA, the CDR3 is TGTGCAACTACTGCGGACTCAACGGCTGGCTACACCTTC. This codes for CATTADSTAGYTF.

V and J are TRBV6-5 and TRBJ1-1; 10 bases map to TRBD1. Germline V gene data show CDR1 as MNHEY and CDR2 as SVGAGI. The CDR3 consists of 14 residues. V lost 7 bases, J lost 1 base, and 3 bases stayed unmatched. The CDR3 DNA is TGTGCCAGCACCCGACAGGGGGCGAACACTGAAGCTTTCTTT. Amino acid sequence: CASTRQGANTEAFF.

This chain links TRBV3-1 (or the pseudogene TRBV3-2) with TRBJ1-4; TRBD1 aligns across 7 bases. The CDR3 loop spans 14 amino acids. Germline V gene sequence: CDR1 LGHDT, CDR2 YNNKEL (reference sequence). V lost 4 bases, J lost 8 bases, and 7 bases stayed unmatched. In nucleotides, the CDR3 is TGTGCCAGCAGCCTAAAGACAGGGCGGGAAAAACTGTTTTTT. Protein product: CASSLKTGREKLFF.

This clone appeared once. The chain joins TRBV27 to TRBJ2-2; TRBD2 agrees at 10 bases. The length of the CDR3 is 16 residues. Looked up from germline, CDR1 is MNHEY and CDR2 is SMNVEV (reference sequence). V shed 3 bases and J 3 bases; nucleotides not matched to a gene: 4. CDR3 sequence reads: CASSFSGGRDTGELFF. The CDR3 nucleotides read TGTGCCAGCAGTTTTAGCGGGGGGCGGGACACCGGGGAGCTGTTTTTT.

The V gene is TRBV5-1, the J gene TRBJ2-5; D call uncertain. From germline, CDR1 is SGHRS and CDR2 YFSETQ. V dropped 8 bases and J dropped 5 bases, with 22 bases sitting between them. This CDR3 comprises 15 residues. In nucleotides, the CDR3 is TGCGCCAGTTTCTTGAGTGGTACCCTCGGGGAGACCCAGTACTTC. It codes for CASFLSGTLGETQYF.

This clone showed up just once. The rearrangement joins TRBV2 to TRBJ1-4; 9 bases align to TRBD1. Germline CDR1 and CDR2: SNHLY and FYNNEI. The CDR3 is 17 residues long. V dropped 3 bases and J dropped 8; count of bases not matched to a gene: 13. CDR3 loop: CASSEGTGFMESEKLFF. The CDR3 coding sequence is TGTGCCAGCAGTGAGGGGACAGGGTTCATGGAAAGCGAAAAACTGTTTTTT. The variable domain in full, with the rest retrieved from reference TRBV2 and TRBJ1-4, is EPEVTQTPSHQVTQMGQEVILRCVPISNHLYFYWYRQILGQKVEFLVSFYNNEISEKSEIFDDQFSVERPDGSNFTLKIRSTKLEDSAMYFCASSEGTGFMESEKLFFGSGTQLSVL.

The chain joins TRBV5-4 to TRBJ2-2, with D tentatively TRBD1 (6 bases). The CDR3 has 16 residues. V lost 0 bases, J lost 1 base, and 10 bases lay in between. CDR1 and CDR2 (germline): SGHNT, YYREEE (reference sequence). The DNA for the CDR3 is TGTGCCAGCAGCTTGGTTCTAGGGGGGAACACCGGGGAGCTGTTTTTT. Its translation: CASSLVLGGNTGELFF.